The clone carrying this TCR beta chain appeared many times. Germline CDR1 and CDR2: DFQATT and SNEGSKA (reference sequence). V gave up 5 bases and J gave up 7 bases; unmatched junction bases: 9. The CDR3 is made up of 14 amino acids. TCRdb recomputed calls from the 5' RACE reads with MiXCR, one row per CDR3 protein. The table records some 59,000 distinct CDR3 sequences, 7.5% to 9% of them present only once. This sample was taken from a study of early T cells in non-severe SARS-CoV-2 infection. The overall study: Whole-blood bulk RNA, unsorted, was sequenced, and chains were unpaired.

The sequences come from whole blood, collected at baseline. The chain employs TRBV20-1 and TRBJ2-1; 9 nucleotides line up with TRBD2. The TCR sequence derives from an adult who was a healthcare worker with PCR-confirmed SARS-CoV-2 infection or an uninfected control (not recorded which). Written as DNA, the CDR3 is TGCAGTGCTCGACGACTAGCGGAGTTAAATGAGCAGTTCTTC. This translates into CSARRLAELNEQFF.